The 6 T cell receptor beta chains listed next were all sequenced from one sample in a study of T cell responses to AZD1222 COVID-19 vaccine. Some clones are missing from TCRdb's copy, which holds only in-frame ones; the method was immunoSEQ multiplex PCR. The repertoire holds about 130,000 clones, 85% to 95% seen once, with 0.85% to 0.95% in the top ten. This specimen was peripheral blood, taken on day 0 of AZD1222 vaccination. The receptors originated from an adult in good health.

The chain is built from TRBV7-8 and TRBJ1-1; D unclear. CDR1 SGHVS and CDR2 FQNEAQ come from the germline V gene. This CDR3 contains 13 residues. The V gene lost 0 bases and the J gene lost 11 bases, with 13 bases spanning the gap. CDR3 DNA sequence: TGTGCCAGCAGCTTAGCGAGGGAAAGCAGGGCTTTCTTT. Translation: CASSLARESRAFF. The full variable domain, with the rest looked up from reference TRBV7-8 and TRBJ1-1, is GAGVSQSPRYKVAKRGQDVALRCDPISGHVSLFWYQQALGQGPEFLTYFQNEAQLDKSGLPSDRFFAERPEGSVSTLKIQRTQQEDSAVYLCASSLARESRAFFGQGTRLTVV.

This chain uses TRBV5-4 with TRBJ1-6; TRBD1 agrees at 7 bases. In germline, CDR1 is SGHNT, CDR2 YYREEE (reference sequence). Trimming removed 4 bases from V and 1 base from J; junction bases left unmatched: 5. This CDR3 comprises 16 residues. The CDR3 loop is CASSITGVSYNSPLHF. Here the CDR3 DNA reads TGTGCCAGCAGCATTACAGGGGTTTCCTATAATTCACCCCTCCACTTT.

The chain uses TRBV2 and TRBJ1-2; D uncertain. Trimming took 8 bases from V and 5 from J, leaving 6 bases between them. CDR1 is SNHLY, CDR2 FYNNEI, per germline. This CDR3 has 10 amino acids. In DNA form, the CDR3 reads TGTGCCAGCGGGGAATATGGCTACACCTTC. Its protein product is CASGEYGYTF. Looking up the rest from reference TRBV2 and TRBJ1-2 gives the full variable domain: EPEVTQTPSHQVTQMGQEVILRCVPISNHLYFYWYRQILGQKVEFLVSFYNNEISEKSEIFDDQFSVERPDGSNFTLKIRSTKLEDSAMYFCASGEYGYTFGSGTRLTVV.

The chain couples TRBV30 to TRBJ1-2; TRBD1 aligns across 8 bases. The CDR3 length is 14 residues. The V and J ends lost 3 bases and 4 bases, in that order; junction bases with no gene match: 7. CDR1 is GTSNPN and CDR2 is SVGIG in the germline V gene (reference sequence). The CDR3 bases are TGTGCCTGGAGGGCAGGGGGCCCCGGCTATGGCTACACCTTC. Translating it yields CAWRAGGPGYGYTF.

The table lists this clone with a count of one. The genes are TRBV9 and TRBJ1-6, with a possible D match to TRBD1 (5 bases). This CDR3 spans 15 amino acids. Trimming removed 3 bases from V and 3 bases from J, with 10 bases in between. Germline V CDR1 and CDR2: SGDLS, YYNGEE. Here the CDR3 reads CASSGLGGYNSPLHF. CDR3 sequence (DNA): TGTGCCAGCAGCGGCCTGGGGGGCTATAATTCACCCCTCCACTTT.

This clone was recorded a few times. This chain connects TRBV2 to TRBJ1-2; D unclear. The CDR3 loop spans 14 amino acids. With 3 bases removed from V and 4 bases from J, the gap between germline ends came to 12 bases. The germline gives CDR1 SNHLY, CDR2 FYNNEI. In nucleotides, the CDR3 is TGTGCCAGCAGTGAGGCGGACCGACTCTATGGCTACACCTTC. This gives the protein CASSEADRLYGYTF.